This entry lists 30 T cell receptor beta chains sequenced from one sample in a study of T cell responses to AZD1222 COVID-19 vaccine. The data were produced by immunoSEQ multiplex PCR, yet TCRdb's version contains in-frame clones alone and is incomplete. The sample lists about 120,000 clones; 65% to 90% were seen once. The sequenced sample was peripheral blood, obtained on day 0 of AZD1222 vaccination. Receptor source: an adult in good health.

The genes are TRBV29-1 and TRBJ1-1, with D possibly matching TRBD1 (6 bases). Germline CDR1 reads SQVTM; CDR2 reads ANQGSEA. The CDR3 runs 13 residues. V shed 7 bases and J shed 1 base, with 13 bases lying between them. The CDR3 is CSATGWQNTEAFF. The CDR3 bases are TGCAGCGCTACAGGGTGGCAGAACACTGAAGCTTTCTTT.

This chain connects TRBV28 to TRBJ2-7; D unclear. The germline V and J ends were trimmed by 7 bases and 4 bases, with 8 bases remaining between them. There are 11 residues in the CDR3. CDR1 and CDR2 from the germline V gene are MDHEN and SYDVKM. CDR3 sequence reads: CASTSRYEQYF. CDR3 nucleotides: TGTGCCAGCACCTCCAGGTACGAGCAGTACTTC.

This clone was recorded once. This rearrangement joins TRBV7-9 to TRBJ1-2; 9 bases fit TRBD1. This CDR3 spans 14 amino acids. The ends lost 7 bases at V and 4 bases at J; junction bases unmatched: 7. Germline CDR1 is SEHNR and CDR2 is FQNEAQ (reference sequence). CDR3 sequence (DNA): TGTGCCAGCACCATGGGGGACAGGGTCTATGGCTACACCTTC. Translation: CASTMGDRVYGYTF. The full variable domain, its missing parts supplied by reference TRBV7-9 and TRBJ1-2, is DTGVSQNPRHKITKRGQNVTFRCDPISEHNRLYWYRQTLGQGPEFLTYFQNEAQLEKSRLLSDRFSAERPKGSFSTLEIQRTEQGDSAMYLCASTMGDRVYGYTFGSGTRLTVV.

This chain links TRBV25-1 with TRBJ2-5; 12 bases agree with TRBD1. The CDR3 contains 15 residues. Looked up from germline, CDR1 is MGHDK and CDR2 is SYGVNS. The V gene end was trimmed by 5 bases and the J gene end by 4 bases; junction bases not matched to a gene: 5. CDR3 in DNA: TGTGCCAGCAGTAACCGGGACAGGGGGCCAGAGACCCAGTACTTC. Amino acids: CASSNRDRGPETQYF.

The chain recombines TRBV12-5 with TRBJ2-1, with 9 positions matching TRBD2. The CDR3 contains 15 residues. Germline V lookup: CDR1 LGHNT, CDR2 FRNRAP. The V gene end was trimmed by 2 bases and the J gene end by 8 bases; junction bases not matched to a gene: 7. The CDR3 DNA reads TGTGCTAGTGGTTTGAGGCTAGCGGGGAGGGATGAGCAGTTCTTC. Protein product: CASGLRLAGRDEQFF.

V and J are TRBV25-1 and TRBJ2-2; D might be TRBD2 (5 bases). V lost 6 bases, J lost 5 bases, and 19 bases lay in between. The CDR3 contains 16 residues. The V gene's germline CDR1 is MGHDK and CDR2 SYGVNS. The CDR3 DNA reads TGTGCCAGCAGCGACCCACGGGCGGGTGGGACCGGGGAGCTGTTTTTT. It translates to CASSDPRAGGTGELFF.

The chain has TRBV15 and TRBJ2-1, with TRBD2 matching over 13 bases. The V segment lost 5 bases and the J segment 8 bases; nucleotides outside the gene matches: 12. Germline values: CDR1 LNHNV, CDR2 YYDKDF (reference sequence). CDR3 length: 17 amino acids. The CDR3 is CATSPRGLAGVGDEQFF. CDR3 sequence (DNA): TGTGCCACCAGCCCTCGCGGACTAGCGGGAGTTGGGGATGAGCAGTTCTTC.

This sequence joins TRBV28 and TRBJ1-5, with D perhaps TRBD1 (5 bases). V dropped 3 bases and J dropped 1 base, with 13 bases sitting between them. This CDR3 spans 16 amino acids. Germline V gene data show CDR1 as MDHEN and CDR2 as SYDVKM. CDR3 sequence reads: CASSFAGGSSNQPQHF. The CDR3 DNA sequence: TGTGCCAGCAGTTTTGCCGGGGGATCAAGCAATCAGCCCCAGCATTTT.

The sample holds a few counts of this clone. The chain joins TRBV7-2 to TRBJ1-6; D call uncertain. V lost 5 bases to trimming and J lost 5 bases, with 16 bases between them. Germline CDR1 is SGHTA and CDR2 is FQGNSA. The CDR3 spans 16 residues. The DNA for the CDR3 is TGTGCCAGCAGCCCACGTGGCCGTGGGAATAATTCACCCCTCCACTTT. Translation: CASSPRGRGNNSPLHF. Full variable domain (rest looked up from reference TRBV7-2 and TRBJ1-6): GAGVSQSPSNKVTEKGKDVELRCDPISGHTALYWYRQSLGQGLEFLIYFQGNSAPDKSGLPSDRFSAERTGGSVSTLTIQRTQQEDSAVYLCASSPRGRGNNSPLHFGNGTRLTVT.

The V gene is TRBV2, the J gene TRBJ1-1, with D perhaps matching TRBD1 (6 bases). Deletions cut 6 bases from V and 4 bases from J, with 15 bases between. The CDR3 totals 14 residues. CDR1 is SNHLY, CDR2 FYNNEI, per germline. This CDR3 is CASSPKRGGTEAFF. Here the CDR3 DNA reads TGTGCCAGCAGCCCTAAGCGAGGGGGCACTGAAGCTTTCTTT.

The chain is built from TRBV7-6 and TRBJ2-2; 10 bases line up with TRBD2. Germline V lookup: CDR1 SGHVS, CDR2 FNYEAQ. There are 16 residues in the CDR3. Trimming cost V 3 bases and J 2 bases; bases outside gene matches: 3. The CDR3: CASSFRTSGNTGELFF. The DNA for the CDR3 is TGTGCCAGCAGCTTCCGGACTAGCGGAAACACCGGGGAGCTGTTTTTT.

The CDR3 region is CASSLARGNTEAFF. CDR3 DNA: TGTGCCAGCAGCTTGGCGCGGGGGAACACTGAAGCTTTCTTT. The chain has TRBV5-5 and TRBJ1-1; D not resolved. The V and J ends lost 0 bases and 1 base respectively, with 7 bases between them. The CDR3 covers 14 residues. Germline V gene sequence: CDR1 SGHKS, CDR2 YYEKEE (reference sequence).

This clone appeared a few times. J is TRBJ1-2 and V is TRBV6-5, with TRBD1 matching 7 bases. This CDR3 has 13 amino acids. V lost 7 bases to trimming and J lost 8 bases; unmatched junction nucleotides: 10. The germline gives CDR1 MNHEY, CDR2 SVGAGI. In nucleotides, the CDR3 is TGTGCCAGCACCCTGGCGAGGGGGCACGGCTACACCTTC. It codes for CASTLARGHGYTF.

V is TRBV10-3 and J is TRBJ2-1, with D maybe TRBD1 (6 bases). The V end was cut by 2 bases, the J end by 7 bases, with 6 bases between. The germline V gene has CDR1 ENHRY and CDR2 SYGVKD. The CDR3 loop spans 12 amino acids. The CDR3 DNA sequence: TGTGCCATCAGTGAGAGGGGGAATGAGCAGTTCTTC. Its translation is CAISERGNEQFF.

This clone was counted once. The CDR3 nucleotides are TGTGCCACCAGTGACAAGTCCAGGGAACGCGTGGAACTGTTTTTT. Its translation: CATSDKSRERVELFF. V and J are TRBV24-1 and TRBJ1-4; possibly TRBD1 for D (5 bases). The CDR3 runs to 15 residues. Germline loops: CDR1 KGHDR, CDR2 SFDVKD. Trimming shortened V by 4 bases and J by 12 bases, and 20 bases separated the two germline ends.

The chain joins TRBV6-1 to TRBJ1-2, with a possible D match to TRBD1 (5 bases). The V end lost 0 bases, the J end lost 2 bases, and 13 bases lay between the germline ends. The germline V gene encodes CDR1 MNHNS and CDR2 SASEGT. The CDR3 has 16 amino acids. CDR3 in amino acids: CASSEAPARVNYGYTF. The DNA for the CDR3 is TGTGCCAGCAGTGAAGCGCCGGCCAGGGTCAACTATGGCTACACCTTC.

The rearrangement joins TRBV11-2 to TRBJ1-1, with a weak D call TRBD1 (5 bases). The V and J ends lost 6 bases and 1 base respectively, with 15 bases between them. Germline CDR1 is SGHAT and CDR2 is FQNNGV. The CDR3 has 15 amino acids. The CDR3 sequence is CASRPSRGGNTEAFF. The CDR3 DNA sequence: TGTGCCAGCAGACCCTCCCGGGGCGGGAACACTGAAGCTTTCTTT.

The chain combines TRBV30 with TRBJ2-2, with TRBD1 matching 7 bases. Germline V gene lookup returns CDR1 GTSNPN and CDR2 SVGIG (reference sequence). The length of the CDR3 is 14 residues. The trim removed 2 bases at V and 5 bases at J, leaving 5 bases unmatched. The CDR3: CAWSRQGWTGELFF. Here the CDR3 DNA reads TGTGCCTGGAGTAGACAGGGTTGGACCGGGGAGCTGTTTTTT.

The V call is TRBV9, the J call TRBJ1-4; no clear D gene. The CDR3 sequence is 14 residues long. The germline gives CDR1 SGDLS, CDR2 YYNGEE. Trimming cost V 4 bases and J 1 base, with 8 bases left between them. The CDR3 coding sequence is TGTGCCAGCAGCCGGGTGGGAACTAATGAAAAACTGTTTTTT. Its protein is CASSRVGTNEKLFF.

The gene calls are TRBV18 and TRBJ1-1; a weak D match, TRBD1 (5 bases). This CDR3 contains 16 residues. The V and J ends lost 3 bases and 0 bases respectively, with 14 bases between them. From germline, CDR1 is KGHSH and CDR2 LQKENI. The CDR3 coding sequence is TGTGCCAGCTCACCTCCGGGACGCAACTTGAACACTGAAGCTTTCTTT. Encoded protein: CASSPPGRNLNTEAFF.

The V and J genes are TRBV19 and TRBJ1-5; 8 bases map to TRBD1. The J segment lost 4 bases and the V segment lost 5 bases, leaving 7 bases of the junction unmatched. The length of the CDR3 is 15 residues. Germline CDR1 reads LNHDA; CDR2 reads SQIVND (reference sequence). The CDR3 DNA reads as TGTGCCAGTAGTCTCATGGACAGGGAGAATCAGCCCCAGCATTTT. This gives the protein CASSLMDRENQPQHF.

This clone was counted only a few times. The chain couples TRBV5-4 to TRBJ2-1; D gene ambiguous. The V gene's germline CDR1 is SGHNT and CDR2 YYREEE (reference sequence). V was cut by 0 bases and J by 8 bases, with 3 bases left in between. The CDR3 has 11 residues. The CDR3 nucleotides read TGTGCCAGCAGCTTGGTCGATGAGCAGTTCTTC. Amino acid sequence: CASSLVDEQFF.

The rearrangement links TRBV18 to TRBJ2-1; D may be TRBD2 (6 bases). The CDR3 extends over 15 amino acids. Germline CDR1 is KGHSH and CDR2 is LQKENI. Trimming removed 3 bases at V and 7 bases at J, with 16 bases between. This CDR3 reads CASSPQSGSLNEQFF. The CDR3 DNA reads as TGTGCCAGCTCACCCCAAAGCGGGTCGTTGAATGAGCAGTTCTTC.

A single count supports this clone. CDR3: CATSRAPESGYTF. For the CDR3, the DNA is TGTGCCACCAGCAGGGCACCAGAGAGCGGCTACACCTTC. The V call is TRBV15, the J call TRBJ1-2; D remains ambiguous. Trimming took off 3 bases at V and 8 bases at J, with 13 bases between the two ends. The CDR3 has 13 residues. CDR1 LNHNV and CDR2 YYDKDF come from the germline V gene (reference sequence).

For the CDR3, the DNA is TGCGCCAGCAGCACCGGACAGGGCGGCTCTGGAAACACCATATATTTT. It encodes CASSTGQGGSGNTIYF. The chain employs TRBV5-1 and TRBJ1-3, with 8 bases identical to TRBD1. The CDR3 is 16 amino acids. Germline CDR1 reads SGHRS; CDR2 reads YFSETQ. Unmatched junction bases numbered 6, after V lost 4 bases and J lost 0 bases.

In DNA, the CDR3 is TGTGCCAGCAGCTTAGTGTTGAGGACACCTCTATCCACTGAAGCTTTCTTT. Translated, it gives CASSLVLRTPLSTEAFF. The chain couples TRBV7-9 to TRBJ1-1; weak D call: TRBD1 (5 bases). Germline V gives CDR1 SEHNR, CDR2 FQNEAQ (reference sequence). V was cut by 1 base and J by 4 bases, with 19 bases left in between. The CDR3 is 17 amino acids.

This chain uses TRBV5-8 with TRBJ1-2; perhaps TRBD1 as D (6 bases). CDR1 is SGHTS and CDR2 is YDEGEE in the germline V gene. This CDR3 has 15 residues. V was trimmed by 6 bases and J by 4 bases, leaving 19 bases between them. CDR3 sequence: CASNRGSLGGYGYTF. The CDR3 DNA is TGTGCCAGCAACCGGGGCTCGTTAGGGGGCTATGGCTACACCTTC.

This clone was detected a few times. Here the CDR3 reads CASSQRAGGHNYGYTF. In DNA form, the CDR3 reads TGCGCCAGCAGCCAGAGGGCGGGGGGCCATAACTATGGCTACACCTTC. The chain uses TRBV4-1 and TRBJ1-2; tentative D call: TRBD1 (6 bases). The germline V gene encodes CDR1 MGHRA and CDR2 YSYEKL. The CDR3 runs 16 residues. V dropped 3 bases and J dropped 1 base, with 15 bases sitting between them.

The chain uses TRBV5-1 and TRBJ2-5; 8 nucleotides align to TRBD1. The germline CDR1 and CDR2 sequences are SGHRS and YFSETQ. The junction had 6 bases not matched to a gene; V was cut back by 4 bases and J by 4 bases. The CDR3 runs to 14 residues. CDR3 DNA sequence: TGCGCCAGCAGCATCAGGGGGCGCCTAGAGACCCAGTACTTC. It is translated as CASSIRGRLETQYF.

The chain recombines TRBV2 with TRBJ2-7; tentative D call: TRBD2 (5 bases). CDR3 length: 14 residues. Germline V gene sequence: CDR1 SNHLY, CDR2 FYNNEI. V lost 4 bases, J lost 5 bases, and 15 bases lay in between. The CDR3 here is CASSASDSLHEQYF. DNA for the CDR3: TGTGCCAGCAGTGCGTCGGACTCCCTCCACGAGCAGTACTTC.